A selection of T cell receptor beta chains follows, all from one sample in a study of blood T cell repertoires in COVID-19. Sequencing used immunoSEQ multiplex PCR; TCRdb keeps in-frame clones, though not all of them. Of approximately 200,000 clones in the sample, roughly 80% were seen once. The sequenced sample was peripheral blood. The source of these receptors is a woman aged 45-60 years with acute or convalescent COVID-19. The CDR3 runs from the conserved cysteine through the conserved F or W. A D gene is named only where the DNA matches it firmly. Clone size is given for some rows only: seen once, a few or many times, or a class if the clone is expanded.

clone size,J gene,V gene,D gene,CDR3 protein,CDR3 DNA
-,TRBJ2-7,TRBV20-1,TRBD2,CSASKAGASSEQYF,TGCAGTGCTAGTAAGGCGGGAGCTTCGAGCGAGCAGTACTTC
-,TRBJ1-1,TRBV11-2,-,CASSSQRTEAFF,TGTGCCAGCAGCTCCCAGAGGACTGAAGCTTTCTTT
-,TRBJ1-6,TRBV3-1/TRBV3-2,-,CASSRTGNSPLHF,TGTGCCAGCAGCCGAACCGGGAATTCACCCCTCCACTTT
-,TRBJ2-7,TRBV19,-,CASSRGTGLRGEQYF,TGTGCCAGTAGCCGCGGGACGGGACTGCGAGGAGAGCAGTACTTC
-,TRBJ1-1,TRBV7-8,TRBD1,CATHRDRGTMNTEAFF,TGTGCCACCCACCGGGACAGGGGGACTATGAACACTGAAGCTTTCTTT
few,TRBJ1-2,TRBV18,-,CASSPSGQLNGYTF,TGTGCCAGCTCACCTTCCGGACAGTTAAATGGCTACACCTTC
-,TRBJ1-2,TRBV5-4,TRBD1,CASSLRTGLPYGYTF,TGTGCCAGCAGCCTTCGGACAGGCCTTCCCTATGGCTACACCTTC
-,TRBJ2-3,TRBV5-1,TRBD1,CASSEGQIIRTDTQYF,TGCGCCAGCAGCGAGGGACAGATAATTCGGACAGATACGCAGTATTTT
-,TRBJ1-1,TRBV18,TRBD1,CASSPDRGPVNTEAFF,TGTGCCAGCTCACCCGACAGGGGCCCCGTGAACACTGAAGCTTTCTTT
-,TRBJ2-1,TRBV10-2,-,CASSSTREQFF,TGCGCCAGCAGTTCCACTCGTGAGCAGTTCTTC
-,TRBJ2-7,TRBV25-1,TRBD2,CASSEGGLAGSYEQYF,TGTGCCAGCAGTGAAGGGGGACTAGCGGGATCCTACGAGCAGTACTTC
-,TRBJ1-5,TRBV6-2/TRBV6-3,-,CASSFYRDFEQPQHF,TGTGCCAGCAGTTTTTACAGGGATTTCGAACAGCCCCAGCATTTT
-,TRBJ2-1,TRBV7-2,-,CASSLGGDGEQFF,TGTGCCAGCAGCTTAGGGGGGGATGGTGAGCAGTTCTTC
few,TRBJ2-4,TRBV9,-,CASSVESRGPKNIQYF,TGTGCCAGCAGCGTAGAGTCGCGGGGGCCCAAAAACATTCAGTACTTC
-,TRBJ1-5,TRBV3-1/TRBV3-2,TRBD1,CASSQQGALSNQPQHF,TGTGCCAGCAGCCAACAGGGGGCGTTGAGCAATCAGCCCCAGCATTTT
-,TRBJ1-1,TRBV13,TRBD1,CASSFYRGEMNTEAFF,TGTGCCAGCAGCTTTTACAGGGGCGAGATGAACACTGAAGCTTTCTTT
-,TRBJ2-1,TRBV28,TRBD2,CASSFGGTSAYNEQFF,TGTGCCAGCAGCTTCGGGGGGACTAGCGCCTACAATGAGCAGTTCTTC
few,TRBJ2-6,TRBV3-1/TRBV3-2,-,CASSLRFTSSGANVLTF,TGTGCCAGCAGCCTCCGGTTCACTTCCTCTGGGGCCAACGTCCTGACTTTC
-,TRBJ2-7,TRBV18,TRBD2,CASSSSGRGDEQYF,TGTGCCAGCTCAAGTAGCGGGAGGGGGGACGAGCAGTACTTC
-,TRBJ2-1,TRBV5-1,-,CASSYYRPNEQFF,TGCGCCAGCAGCTACTACCGGCCTAATGAGCAGTTCTTC
-,TRBJ1-1,TRBV6-2/TRBV6-3,TRBD1,CASSYRSGAGGTEAFF,TGTGCCAGCAGTTACCGATCTGGGGCAGGGGGGACTGAAGCTTTCTTT
few,TRBJ1-1,TRBV7-2,-,CASSLDRMGTEAFF,TGTGCCAGCAGCTTAGACAGGATGGGCACTGAAGCTTTCTTT
-,TRBJ2-7,TRBV11-3,TRBD1,CASSLGQGVDEQYF,TGTGCCAGCAGCTTAGGGCAGGGGGTTGACGAGCAGTACTTC